This TCR beta chain was identified during a study of blood T cell repertoires in COVID-19. Study context: The United States, Italy and Spain supplied acute and convalescent COVID-19 samples. T cells, B-cell-depleted T cells, or PBMCs supplied cDNA or gDNA.

Germline lookup yields CDR1 MNHEY and CDR2 SVGEGT. V gave up 3 bases and J gave up 4 bases; unmatched junction bases: 14. The CDR3 is made up of 18 amino acids. TCRdb's copy holds only in-frame clones and misses some; the assay was immunoSEQ multiplex PCR. This sample has 200,000 to 250,000 clones, with about 80% found just once. The chain carries TRBV6-2 or TRBV6-3 and TRBJ2-7; 11 bases map to TRBD1. The specimen sequenced was peripheral blood. This receptor was taken from a woman between 25 and 40 years old who had recovered from COVID-19. In DNA form, the CDR3 reads TGTGCCAGCAGTTATCTGTTTGGATCGGGACAGGGGGAGTACGAGCAGTACTTC. It specifies CASSYLFGSGQGEYEQYF.